The next 2 T cell receptor beta chains were all read from a single sample in a study of cytomegalovirus exposure and HLA in healthy donors. Vbeta (60) and Jbeta (13) primers were used in the PCR. Sequencing used immunoSEQ multiplex PCR; TCRdb keeps in-frame clones, though not all of them. The table has fewer than 200,000 clones, 80% to 90% seen once. The specimen was PBMCs. These receptors all come from a woman aged 25 to 39 in good health and CMV-seropositive.

The chain carries TRBV7-2 and TRBJ2-7; 15 nucleotides agree with TRBD2. This CDR3 is built from 16 residues. The V and J ends lost 5 bases and 3 bases, in that order; junction bases with no gene match: 5. The germline V gene has CDR1 SGHTA and CDR2 FQGNSA. CDR3 protein: CASSTLGLAGGYEQYF. The CDR3 bases are TGTGCCAGCAGCACACTGGGACTAGCGGGGGGCTACGAGCAGTACTTC.

This clone has a handful of counts. The V gene is TRBV6-4, the J gene TRBJ1-2; 7 nucleotides match TRBD1. The CDR3 has 14 amino acids. Germline assignment: CDR1 MRHNA and CDR2 SNTAGT. V shed 5 bases, J shed 4 bases, and the junction held 7 bases outside the gene matches. The CDR3 DNA sequence: TGTGCCAGCAGTCCGAGACAGGGAGGCTATGGCTACACCTTC. Amino acid sequence: CASSPRQGGYGYTF.